This T cell receptor beta chain was obtained from a study of T cells after yellow fever vaccination. Looking at the study overall: Preparation used SMART-Seq v4 Ultra Low Input for the low-cell-number fractions.

On this clonotype: Antigen unknown.

Findings and caveats of the study: Booster samples showed a return of most primary-vaccination clones (roughly 96% CD4, around 88% CD8).

Looked up from germline, CDR1 is SGHTA and CDR2 is FQGNSA. Trimming left V 2 bases short and J 4 bases short, with 12 bases between. The CDR3 is 14 amino acids. It was through 5'RACE template switching that TCR cDNA was made, with a universal primer site and UMIs added. TCRdb reanalysed the 5' RACE reads using MiXCR and keeps one entry per CDR3 protein. Of under 600,000 distinct CDR3 sequences listed, roughly 13% were seen once; the top ten hold 11% to 15%. The V gene is TRBV7-2, the J gene TRBJ2-7; the D is unclear. The sequence was collected from a man aged 25 to 40 who received the YFV17D yellow fever vaccine. Source: PBMCs, taken on the day of the yellow fever booster vaccination. The CDR3 here is CASSLIIPPYEQYF. CDR3 in DNA: TGTGCCAGCAGCTTAATTATCCCTCCTTACGAGCAGTACTTC. The whole variable domain, remainder taken from reference TRBV7-2 and TRBJ2-7, is GAGVSQSPSNKVTEKGKDVELRCDPISGHTALYWYRQSLGQGLEFLIYFQGNSAPDKSGLPSDRFSAERTGGSVSTLTIQRTQQEDSAVYLCASSLIIPPYEQYFGPGTRLTVT.